What follows are 11 T cell receptor beta chains derived from one specimen sequenced in a study of Ad26.COV2.S vaccination and SARS-CoV-2 variants. Repertoires were generated with immunoSEQ multiplex PCR, while TCRdb's copy carries only in-frame clones and drops some. Among over 85,000 clones listed, about three quarters were seen once. The sample was peripheral blood, taken after recovery from COVID-19. These receptors were taken from a human donor who had recovered from COVID-19.

A single count supports this clone. The chain employs TRBV6-1 and TRBJ1-4, with a weak D call TRBD1 (5 bases). Trimming took off 2 bases at V and 5 bases at J, with 6 bases between the two ends. Germline CDR1 and CDR2: MNHNS and SASEGT. This CDR3 comprises 13 residues. The CDR3, as DNA: TGTGCCAGCAGTGAACGGGGCAATGAAAAACTGTTTTTT. Amino acids: CASSERGNEKLFF.

The V call is TRBV6-1, the J call TRBJ1-1; TRBD1 might be the D (6 bases). Trimming left V 2 bases short and J 3 bases short, with 16 bases between. This CDR3 region has 16 residues. Per the germline V gene, CDR1 is MNHNS and CDR2 is SASEGT. CDR3 residues: CASSEKRRGRDTEAFF. The CDR3 region has the DNA TGTGCCAGCAGTGAAAAAAGGAGGGGGAGGGACACTGAAGCTTTCTTT.

The DNA of the CDR3 is TGTGCCAGCAGCTTAGACTCGACAGGGGAGGGTGTGTCAGATACGCAGTATTTT. Its protein product is CASSLDSTGEGVSDTQYF. This chain links TRBV11-3 with TRBJ2-3; a weak D match, TRBD1 (8 bases). Germline V gene sequence: CDR1 SGHNT, CDR2 YENEEA. V was shortened by 0 bases and J by 4 bases, with 20 bases between the two germline ends. The CDR3 has 18 residues. The variable domain in full, with the rest retrieved from reference TRBV11-3 and TRBJ2-3, is EAGVVQSPRYKIIEKKQPVAFWCNPISGHNTLYWYLQNLGQGPELLIRYENEEAVDDSQLPKDRFSAERLKGVDSTLKIQPAELGDSAVYLCASSLDSTGEGVSDTQYFGPGTRLTVL.

V usage is TRBV5-5 and J usage is TRBJ2-2; possible D gene TRBD2, 5 bases. The V and J ends lost 4 bases and 4 bases respectively, with 17 bases between them. CDR3 size: 16 residues. The germline V gene encodes CDR1 SGHKS and CDR2 YYEKEE (reference sequence). CDR3 amino acids: CASSNPLAAGTGELFF. CDR3 coding DNA: TGTGCCAGCAGCAACCCCCTAGCTGCGGGCACCGGGGAGCTGTTTTTT.

Concerning this clone: The same CDR3 can be traced to other DNA sequences in this sample. The J gene is TRBJ2-7, the V gene TRBV5-1; TRBD1 matches at 9 bases. V shed 0 bases and J 3 bases; nucleotides not matched to a gene: 4. CDR1 is SGHRS, CDR2 YFSETQ, per germline. This CDR3 contains 15 residues. CDR3 region: CASSLDGTGYYEQYF. For the CDR3, the DNA is TGCGCCAGCAGCTTGGATGGGACAGGGTACTACGAGCAGTACTTC.

V is TRBV30 and J is TRBJ1-1; D uncertain. Germline values: CDR1 GTSNPN, CDR2 SVGIG (reference sequence). V gave up 1 base and J gave up 0 bases, with 6 bases separating them. The CDR3 sequence is 13 residues long. This chain's CDR3 is CAWSGGMNTEAFF. The CDR3 bases are TGTGCCTGGAGTGGCGGGATGAACACTGAAGCTTTCTTT.

The rearrangement links TRBV7-2 to TRBJ1-4; D is possibly TRBD1 (6 bases). The CDR3 loop spans 14 amino acids. Germline V CDR1 and CDR2: SGHTA, FQGNSA. V was cut by 5 bases and J by 4 bases, with 11 bases left in between. CDR3 coding DNA: TGTGCCAGCAGCCCCAACAGGGATAATGAAAAACTGTTTTTT. Its protein is CASSPNRDNEKLFF.

The chain employs TRBV5-5 and TRBJ1-5; no firm D call. This CDR3 contains 14 residues. V gave up 0 bases and J gave up 0 bases, with 4 bases separating them. From germline, CDR1 is SGHKS and CDR2 YYEKEE (reference sequence). As DNA, the CDR3 is TGTGCCAGCAGCTTGGGGTATAGCAATCAGCCCCAGCATTTT. Protein: CASSLGYSNQPQHF.

The chain joins TRBV7-9 to TRBJ2-6, with D unresolved. Trimming removed 3 bases from V and 1 base from J, with 4 bases in between. There are 14 residues in the CDR3. Germline loops: CDR1 SEHNR, CDR2 FQNEAQ (reference sequence). The CDR3 is CASSLFSGANVLTF. The CDR3 DNA reads as TGTGCCAGCAGCTTGTTTTCTGGGGCCAACGTCCTGACTTTC.

This clone has more than one count but fewer than ten. V usage is TRBV9 and J usage is TRBJ1-3; D not resolved. V shed 1 base and J shed 2 bases, with 7 bases lying between them. The V gene's germline CDR1 is SGDLS and CDR2 YYNGEE. The CDR3 runs to 14 residues. CDR3 DNA: TGTGCCAGCAGCGTATCGGGAACTGGAAACACCATATATTTT. It codes for CASSVSGTGNTIYF.

The chain recombines TRBV19 with TRBJ2-5; D is unclear. CDR3 length equals 14 residues. Between the trimmed V and J ends, which lost 5 bases and 2 bases, there was a span of 12 bases. Germline CDR1 reads LNHDA; CDR2 reads SQIVND (reference sequence). The CDR3 loop reads CASSPLDQQETQYF. The CDR3, as DNA: TGTGCCAGTAGTCCCCTTGATCAACAAGAGACCCAGTACTTC.